This T cell receptor (beta chain) derives from a study of shared clonotypes between healthy human individuals. CD45RO-negative CD8 cells positively selected for CCR7 made up the naive population, which excluded terminally differentiated effector memory CD45RA+ cells. Germline CDR1 MGHRA, CDR2 YSYEKL. The CDR3 totals 12 residues. Between the trimmed V and J ends, which lost 4 bases and 6 bases, there was a span of 7 bases. The repertoire was sequenced with immunoSEQ multiplex PCR; TCRdb's copy has only in-frame clones and lacks some. The repertoire holds roughly 2.1 million clones, with around 93% as singletons.

Sequenced input: naive CD8+ T cells from PBMCs. This TCR was sampled from a man aged 18 to 35 in good health. Some clones in this sample may be carry-over from other donors' samples. The V gene is TRBV4-1, the J gene TRBJ2-1; D is undetermined. The CDR3 DNA reads TGCGCCAGCAGCCCTGCCTTCAATGAGCAGTTCTTC. Translation gives CASSPAFNEQFF.